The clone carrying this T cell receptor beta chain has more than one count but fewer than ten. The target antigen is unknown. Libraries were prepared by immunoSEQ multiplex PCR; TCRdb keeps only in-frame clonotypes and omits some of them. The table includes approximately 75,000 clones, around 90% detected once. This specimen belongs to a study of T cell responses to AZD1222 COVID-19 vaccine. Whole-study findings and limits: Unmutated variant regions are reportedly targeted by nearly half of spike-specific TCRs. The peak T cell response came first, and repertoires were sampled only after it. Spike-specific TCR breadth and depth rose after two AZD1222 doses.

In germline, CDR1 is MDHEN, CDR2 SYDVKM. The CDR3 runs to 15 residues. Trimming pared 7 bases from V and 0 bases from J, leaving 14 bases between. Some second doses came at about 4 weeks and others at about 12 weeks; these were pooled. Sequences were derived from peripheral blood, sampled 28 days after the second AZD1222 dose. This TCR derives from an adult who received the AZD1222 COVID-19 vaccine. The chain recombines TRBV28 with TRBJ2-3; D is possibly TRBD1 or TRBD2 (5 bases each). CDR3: CASTRTGPSTDTQYF. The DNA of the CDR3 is TGTGCCAGCACCCGTACGGGACCTAGCACAGATACGCAGTATTTT. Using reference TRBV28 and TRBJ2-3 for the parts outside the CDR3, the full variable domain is DVKVTQSSRYLVKRTGEKVFLECVQDMDHENMFWYRQDPGLGLRLIYFSYDVKMKEKGDIPEGYSVSREKKERFSLILESASTNQTSMYLCASTRTGPSTDTQYFGPGTRLTVL.